This TCR beta chain was sequenced for a study of blood T cell repertoires in COVID-19. Whole-study context: Material from acute and convalescent COVID-19 was sourced from the United States, Italy and Spain.

This CDR3 has 13 residues. The ends lost 6 bases at V and 7 bases at J; junction bases unmatched: 5. Germline V gene data show CDR1 as SNHLY and CDR2 as FYNNEI. TCRdb keeps only in-frame clones here, not all; method: immunoSEQ multiplex PCR. The sample lists about 300,000 clones, 85% to 90% seen once, with roughly 2.8% in the top ten. The specimen sequenced was PBMCs or T cells enriched from blood (not recorded which). The clonotype was recovered from a woman aged 45-59 years who had been exposed to COVID-19. The J gene is TRBJ2-2, the V gene TRBV2, with TRBD1 matching over 7 bases. The CDR3 DNA is TGTGCCAGCAGACGACAGGGTGGCGGGGAGCTGTTTTTT. It is translated as CASRRQGGGELFF.